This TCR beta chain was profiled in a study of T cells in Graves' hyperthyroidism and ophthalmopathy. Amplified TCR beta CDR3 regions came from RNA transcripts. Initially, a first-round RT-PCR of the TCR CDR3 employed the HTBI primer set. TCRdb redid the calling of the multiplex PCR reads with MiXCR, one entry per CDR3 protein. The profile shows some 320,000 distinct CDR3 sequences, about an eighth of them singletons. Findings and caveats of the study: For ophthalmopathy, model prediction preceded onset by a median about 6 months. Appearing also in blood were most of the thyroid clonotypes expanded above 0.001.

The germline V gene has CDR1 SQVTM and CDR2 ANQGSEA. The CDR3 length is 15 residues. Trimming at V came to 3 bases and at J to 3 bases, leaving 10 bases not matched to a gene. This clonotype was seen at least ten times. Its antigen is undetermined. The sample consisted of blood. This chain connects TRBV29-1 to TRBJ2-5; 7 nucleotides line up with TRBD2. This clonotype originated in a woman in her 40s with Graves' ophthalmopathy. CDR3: CSVDGLADWEETQYF. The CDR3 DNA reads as TGCAGCGTTGATGGCCTAGCGGATTGGGAAGAGACCCAGTACTTC. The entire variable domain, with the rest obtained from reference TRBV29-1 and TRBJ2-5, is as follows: SAVISQKPSRDICQRGTSLTIQCQVDSQVTMMFWYRQQPGQSLTLIATANQGSEATYESGFVIDKFPISRPNLTFSTLTVSNMSPEDSSIYLCSVDGLADWEETQYFGPGTRLLVL.